This T cell receptor (beta chain) was found in a study of cytomegalovirus exposure and HLA in healthy donors. This CDR3 is 14 amino acids long. Germline V gene data show CDR1 as MRHNA and CDR2 as SNTAGT. The germline V and J ends were trimmed by 0 bases and 6 bases, with 8 bases remaining between them. 60 Vbeta and 13 Jbeta primers were used in PCR. Per the study methods: In a later analysis, of roughly 73 million unique beta chains, roughly 11 million appeared in at least two donors. Libraries were prepared by immunoSEQ multiplex PCR; TCRdb keeps only in-frame clonotypes and omits some of them. The V and J calls and clone size were taken over from that table, and D and trimming were inferred from the DNA. The sample shows 100,000 to 150,000 clones, 78% of them seen only once.

The chain couples TRBV6-4 to TRBJ2-2, with D maybe TRBD2 (6 bases). The sequence was collected from a man younger than 45 in good health and CMV-seropositive. The sequenced sample consisted of PBMCs. The CDR3 loop is CASSDSREAGELFF. The CDR3 DNA follows: TGTGCCAGCAGTGACTCCAGGGAGGCCGGGGAGCTGTTTTTT.